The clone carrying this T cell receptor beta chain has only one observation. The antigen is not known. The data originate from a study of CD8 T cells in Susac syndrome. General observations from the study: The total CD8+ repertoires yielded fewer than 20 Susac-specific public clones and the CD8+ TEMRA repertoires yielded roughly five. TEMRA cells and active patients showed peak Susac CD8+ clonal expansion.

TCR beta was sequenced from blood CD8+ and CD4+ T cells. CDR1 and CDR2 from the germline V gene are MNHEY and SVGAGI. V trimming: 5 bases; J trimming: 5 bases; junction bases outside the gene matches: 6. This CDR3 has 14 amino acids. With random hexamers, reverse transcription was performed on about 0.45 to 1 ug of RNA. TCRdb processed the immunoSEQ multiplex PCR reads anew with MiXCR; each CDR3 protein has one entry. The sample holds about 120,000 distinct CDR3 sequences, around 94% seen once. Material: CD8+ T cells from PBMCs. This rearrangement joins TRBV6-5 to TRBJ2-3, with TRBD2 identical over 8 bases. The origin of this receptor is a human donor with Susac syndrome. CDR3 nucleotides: TGTGCCAGCAGTATAGCGGGGACCCGAGATACGCAGTATTTT. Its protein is CASSIAGTRDTQYF.